This passage covers 21 T cell receptor beta chains from one sample sequenced in a study of cytomegalovirus exposure and HLA in healthy donors. The repertoire was sequenced with immunoSEQ multiplex PCR; TCRdb's copy has only in-frame clones and lacks some. The data show approximately 270,000 clones, about 86% seen once. The specimen sequenced was PBMCs. The receptors come from a woman under 30 in good health and CMV-seronegative.

This chain connects TRBV28 to TRBJ2-7, with 9 bases fitting TRBD1. Germline V CDR1 and CDR2: MDHEN, SYDVKM. With V trimmed by 6 bases and J by 3 bases, 9 bases remained unmatched. This CDR3 comprises 15 residues. The CDR3 DNA is TGTGCCAGCAGAAACCCGGGACAGGGAGACTACGAGCAGTACTTC. This translates into CASRNPGQGDYEQYF. The full variable domain, in which reference TRBV28 and TRBJ2-7 provide the parts outside the CDR3, is DVKVTQSSRYLVKRTGEKVFLECVQDMDHENMFWYRQDPGLGLRLIYFSYDVKMKEKGDIPEGYSVSREKKERFSLILESASTNQTSMYLCASRNPGQGDYEQYFGPGTRLTVT.

The V and J genes are TRBV7-9 and TRBJ2-7; possible D gene TRBD1, 5 bases. Deletions cut 5 bases from V and 5 bases from J, with 16 bases between. CDR1 and CDR2 from the germline V gene are SEHNR and FQNEAQ (reference sequence). The CDR3 covers 14 residues. The CDR3 here is CASSTRSGSHEQYF. The CDR3 DNA is TGTGCCAGCAGCACAAGGTCAGGGTCCCACGAGCAGTACTTC.

The chain couples TRBV30 to TRBJ2-1; D unresolved. V was cut by 1 base and J by 3 bases, with 4 bases left in between. Per the germline V gene, CDR1 is GTSNPN and CDR2 is SVGIG (reference sequence). The CDR3 runs to 12 residues. The CDR3 coding sequence is TGTGCCTGGAGTGCCATCTACAATGAGCAGTTCTTC. Protein: CAWSAIYNEQFF.

Comment on this clone: The same CDR3 arises from other DNA sequences in this sample as well. The genes are TRBV27 and TRBJ2-3; the match to TRBD1 covers 11 bases. Germline V gene data show CDR1 as MNHEY and CDR2 as SMNVEV (reference sequence). The junction had 3 bases not matched to a gene; V was cut back by 4 bases and J by 6 bases. The length of the CDR3 is 14 residues. Written as DNA, the CDR3 is TGTGCCAGCAGTTGGACAGGGGGCGCGGATACGCAGTATTTT. Amino acid sequence: CASSWTGGADTQYF.

This clone was picked up one time. This CDR3 is also generated by other DNA sequences in the sample. V is TRBV9 and J is TRBJ2-1; 9 nucleotides line up with TRBD1. V shed 2 bases, J shed 7 bases, and the junction held 1 base outside the gene matches. Looked up from germline, CDR1 is SGDLS and CDR2 is YYNGEE. The CDR3 has 13 residues. The CDR3 DNA follows: TGTGCCAGCAGCGTGGACAGGGGAAATGAGCAGTTCTTC. This translates into CASSVDRGNEQFF.

J is TRBJ1-2 and V is TRBV4-1, with a tentative D call TRBD1 (6 bases). This CDR3 contains 15 residues. V lost 0 bases and J lost 4, with 12 bases in between. The V gene's germline CDR1 is MGHRA and CDR2 YSYEKL. The CDR3 spells CASSQDQAGAYGYTF. For the CDR3, the DNA is TGCGCCAGCAGCCAAGACCAAGCAGGGGCCTATGGCTACACCTTC.

The J gene is TRBJ2-2, the V gene TRBV29-1; 9 nucleotides match TRBD1. The CDR3 runs to 14 residues. CDR1 SQVTM and CDR2 ANQGSEA come from the germline V gene. Trimming cost V 5 bases and J 0 bases; bases outside gene matches: 1. The CDR3 here is CSVRQGANTGELFF. CDR3 nucleotide sequence: TGCAGCGTTAGACAGGGGGCGAACACCGGGGAGCTGTTTTTT.

V gene TRBV15 combines with J gene TRBJ1-4, with D possibly TRBD1 on 5 matching bases. This CDR3 is 14 amino acids long. Germline CDR1 and CDR2: LNHNV and YYDKDF (reference sequence). With 6 bases removed from V and 3 bases from J, the gap between germline ends came to 11 bases. CDR3 DNA: TGTGCCACCAGGACGACAGATTCTAATGAAAAACTGTTTTTT. Its translation: CATRTTDSNEKLFF.

The J gene is TRBJ2-7, the V gene TRBV27, with D possibly matching TRBD1 (6 bases). This CDR3 spans 14 amino acids. V gave up 8 bases and J gave up 3 bases, with 17 bases separating them. The V gene's germline CDR1 is MNHEY and CDR2 SMNVEV (reference sequence). The CDR3 DNA reads TGTGCCAGCTCCACCACAGGACAGTACTACGAGCAGTACTTC. It codes for CASSTTGQYYEQYF.

This clone was seen a single time. The rearrangement joins TRBV27 to TRBJ2-7, with 8 nucleotides matching TRBD1. Looked up from germline, CDR1 is MNHEY and CDR2 is SMNVEV (reference sequence). The CDR3 totals 15 residues. Trimming removed 8 bases from V and 2 bases from J; junction bases left unmatched: 11. CDR3 sequence: CASGKRETGAYEQYF. The CDR3 DNA reads as TGTGCCAGCGGGAAGAGGGAGACAGGGGCCTACGAGCAGTACTTC.

The V gene is TRBV30, the J gene TRBJ1-1; D is unclear. This CDR3 contains 12 residues. V was shortened by 0 bases and J by 11 bases, with 13 bases between the two germline ends. Germline CDR1 is GTSNPN and CDR2 is SVGIG (reference sequence). This CDR3 reads CAWSVGGPWAFF. In DNA form, the CDR3 reads TGTGCCTGGAGTGTGGGAGGGCCTTGGGCTTTCTTT.

This chain uses TRBV10-2 with TRBJ2-1, with TRBD2 identical over 10 bases. V dropped 6 bases and J dropped 9; count of bases not matched to a gene: 5. Germline CDR1 and CDR2: WSHSY and SAAADI. The length of the CDR3 is 13 residues. The CDR3: CASSLAGDGEQFF. For the CDR3, the DNA is TGCGCCAGCAGCCTAGCGGGAGACGGTGAGCAGTTCTTC.

V and J are TRBV4-1 and TRBJ2-2; maybe TRBD1 (6 bases). Germline V gene sequence: CDR1 MGHRA, CDR2 YSYEKL. Trimming took off 1 base at V and 1 base at J, with 13 bases between the two ends. The CDR3 consists of 17 residues. CDR3 residues: CASSQVSAGVNTGELFF. CDR3 coding DNA: TGCGCCAGCAGCCAAGTGTCTGCAGGGGTGAACACCGGGGAGCTGTTTTTT.

The rearrangement joins TRBV6-5 to TRBJ1-1; D is possibly TRBD1 (6 bases). V gave up 0 bases and J gave up 5 bases, with 13 bases separating them. Per germline, CDR1 MNHEY and CDR2 SVGAGI. This CDR3 has 15 residues. In DNA form, the CDR3 reads TGTGCCAGCAGTTACTCGCAGGGGAGGGGAACTGAAGCTTTCTTT. Protein product: CASSYSQGRGTEAFF.

J is TRBJ1-2 and V is TRBV6-5; 7 nucleotides line up with TRBD1. With V trimmed by 6 bases and J by 5 bases, 9 bases remained unmatched. CDR1 MNHEY and CDR2 SVGAGI come from the germline V gene. This CDR3 contains 14 residues. In DNA, the CDR3 is TGTGCCAGCAGCGAGAAAGGGGGCCGGTATGGCTACACCTTC. Residues: CASSEKGGRYGYTF.

The rearrangement links TRBV5-3 to TRBJ2-7; 8 bases match TRBD1. TRBV5-3 is marked as an open reading frame, function uncertain. V shed 1 base and J 3 bases; nucleotides not matched to a gene: 6. CDR3 length: 15 residues. CDR3 nucleotides: TGTGCCAGAAGCTTGCGGGACAGGAGGGGCTACGAGCAGTACTTC. It is translated as CARSLRDRRGYEQYF.

The genes are TRBV2 and TRBJ2-5; D possibly corresponds to TRBD1 (5 bases). Trimming took 9 bases from V and 7 from J, leaving 15 bases between them. Germline loops: CDR1 SNHLY, CDR2 FYNNEI. The CDR3 is 12 amino acids. This chain's CDR3 is CASRTLLGTQYF. The CDR3 DNA follows: TGTGCCAGTCGGACACTTCTGGGGACCCAGTACTTC. Drawing the rest from reference TRBV2 and TRBJ2-5, the complete variable domain is EPEVTQTPSHQVTQMGQEVILRCVPISNHLYFYWYRQILGQKVEFLVSFYNNEISEKSEIFDDQFSVERPDGSNFTLKIRSTKLEDSAMYFCASRTLLGTQYFGPGTRLLVL.

This clone was detected once. Other DNA sequences in the same sample also yield this CDR3. The genes are TRBV7-2 and TRBJ2-5, with 8 nucleotides matching TRBD2. Trimming took 1 base from V and 4 from J; bases not matched to a gene: 2. The CDR3 has 14 amino acids. CDR1 SGHTA and CDR2 FQGNSA come from the germline V gene. CDR3 in amino acids: CASSLGTSRETQYF. The CDR3 coding sequence is TGTGCCAGCAGCTTAGGGACTAGCCGAGAGACCCAGTACTTC. Drawing the rest from reference TRBV7-2 and TRBJ2-5, the complete variable domain is GAGVSQSPSNKVTEKGKDVELRCDPISGHTALYWYRQSLGQGLEFLIYFQGNSAPDKSGLPSDRFSAERTGGSVSTLTIQRTQQEDSAVYLCASSLGTSRETQYFGPGTRLLVL.

In the case of this clone: The same CDR3 can be traced to other DNA sequences in this sample. The gene calls are TRBV5-1 and TRBJ2-3; no reliable D call. Trimming removed 0 bases at V and 3 bases at J, with 8 bases between. Germline V gene lookup returns CDR1 SGHRS and CDR2 YFSETQ. The CDR3 runs 14 residues. CDR3 bases: TGCGCCAGCAGCTTGGCGGGTCGGACAGATACGCAGTATTTT. Translating gives CASSLAGRTDTQYF.

This rearrangement joins TRBV6-6 to TRBJ2-5, with D perhaps TRBD1 (6 bases). V was pared by 7 bases and J by 0 bases, with 15 bases between. This CDR3 is built from 15 residues. Germline V lookup: CDR1 MNHNY, CDR2 SVGAGI (reference sequence). The CDR3 here is CASNPTGLYQETQYF. CDR3 nucleotides: TGTGCCAGCAACCCGACAGGCCTGTACCAAGAGACCCAGTACTTC.

The V and J genes are TRBV29-1 and TRBJ2-7; 10 bases agree with TRBD1. The V and J ends lost 5 bases and 4 bases, in that order; junction bases with no gene match: 2. The germline gives CDR1 SQVTM, CDR2 ANQGSEA. The CDR3 totals 12 residues. In nucleotides, the CDR3 is TGCAGCGTTTCGGACAGGGGGTACGAGCAGTACTTC. It specifies CSVSDRGYEQYF.